This TCR beta chain was captured by sequencing in a study of blood T cell repertoires in COVID-19. Clones were sequenced by immunoSEQ multiplex PCR, and TCRdb holds only the in-frame ones, with some missing. Of approximately 300,000 clones listed, around 90% are singletons. The ends lost 4 bases at V and 4 bases at J; junction bases unmatched: 1. The germline gives CDR1 SGHTA, CDR2 FQGNSA. The CDR3 sequence is 13 residues long. The specimen sequenced was peripheral blood. V and J are TRBV7-2 and TRBJ1-3, with 7 bases matching TRBD1. This clonotype was obtained from a man in his late teens or twenties with active or convalescent COVID-19. Here the CDR3 reads CASSSDRGNTIYF. CDR3 nucleotide sequence: TGTGCCAGCAGCTCGGACAGGGGAAACACCATATATTTT.